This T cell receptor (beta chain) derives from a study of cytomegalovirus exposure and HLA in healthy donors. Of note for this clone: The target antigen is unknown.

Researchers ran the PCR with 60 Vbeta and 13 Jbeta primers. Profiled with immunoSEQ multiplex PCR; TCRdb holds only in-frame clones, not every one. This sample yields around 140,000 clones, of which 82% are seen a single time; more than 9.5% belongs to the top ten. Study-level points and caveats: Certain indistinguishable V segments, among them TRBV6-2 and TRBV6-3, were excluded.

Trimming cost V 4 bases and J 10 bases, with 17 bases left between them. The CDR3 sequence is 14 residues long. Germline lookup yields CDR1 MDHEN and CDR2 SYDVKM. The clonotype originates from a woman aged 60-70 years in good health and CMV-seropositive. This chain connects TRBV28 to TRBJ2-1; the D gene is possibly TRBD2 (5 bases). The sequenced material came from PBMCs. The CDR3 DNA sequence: TGTGCCAGCAGTTCTATTTCGAGGGTGGCAGAGCAGTTCTTC. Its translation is CASSSISRVAEQFF.